Given below is one T cell receptor (beta chain) in context. Antigen unknown. The data stem from a study of cytomegalovirus exposure and HLA in healthy donors. The V segment lost 4 bases and the J segment 5 bases; nucleotides outside the gene matches: 1. Germline V CDR1 and CDR2: MNHEY, SMNVEV (reference sequence). The CDR3 contains 13 residues. Study-level results: Certain indistinguishable V segments, among them TRBV6-2 and TRBV6-3, were excluded. With high specificity and sensitivity, the classifier reportedly diagnosed cytomegalovirus status.

With 60 Vbeta and 13 Jbeta primers, the PCR was carried out. Measured with immunoSEQ multiplex PCR; TCRdb has only the in-frame clones, and not every one. Among 150,000 to 200,000 clones listed, approximately 81% were seen once. The sequenced material came from PBMCs. The TCR sequence derives from a young man in good health and CMV-seronegative. V is TRBV27 and J is TRBJ2-2; 7 bases are shared with TRBD1. CDR3 DNA sequence: TGTGCCAGCAGTTCGGGACAGACCGGGGAGCTGTTTTTT. This translates into CASSSGQTGELFF.